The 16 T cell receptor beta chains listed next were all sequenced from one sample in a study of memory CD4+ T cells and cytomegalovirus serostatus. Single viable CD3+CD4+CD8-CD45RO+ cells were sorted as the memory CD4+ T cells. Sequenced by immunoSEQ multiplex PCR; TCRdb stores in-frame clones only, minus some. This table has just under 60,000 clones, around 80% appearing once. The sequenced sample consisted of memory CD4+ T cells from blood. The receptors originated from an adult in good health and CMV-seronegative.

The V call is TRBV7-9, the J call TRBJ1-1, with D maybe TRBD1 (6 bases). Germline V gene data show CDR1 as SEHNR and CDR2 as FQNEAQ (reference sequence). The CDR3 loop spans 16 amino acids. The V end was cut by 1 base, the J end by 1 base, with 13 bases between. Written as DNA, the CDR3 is TGTGCCAGCAGCTTAGTGTGGGGGGCGAGGAACACTGAAGCTTTCTTT. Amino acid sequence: CASSLVWGARNTEAFF.

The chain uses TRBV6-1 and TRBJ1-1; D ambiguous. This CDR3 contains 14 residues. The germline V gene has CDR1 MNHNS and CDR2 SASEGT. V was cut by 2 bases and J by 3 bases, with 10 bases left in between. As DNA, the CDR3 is TGTGCCAGCAGTGAACAAGGGATCTACACTGAAGCTTTCTTT. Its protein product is CASSEQGIYTEAFF.

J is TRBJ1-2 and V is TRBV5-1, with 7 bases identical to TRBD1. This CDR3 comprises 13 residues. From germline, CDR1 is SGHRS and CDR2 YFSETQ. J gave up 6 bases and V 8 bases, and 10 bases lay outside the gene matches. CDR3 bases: TGCGCCAGTGCAGGACAGGTCGGGGATGGCTACACCTTC. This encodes CASAGQVGDGYTF.

CDR3 amino acids: CASSPLGRTDTQYF. In DNA, the CDR3 is TGTGCCAGCAGCCCCTTAGGTAGGACAGATACGCAGTATTTT. The chain uses TRBV25-1 and TRBJ2-3, with D uncertain. The CDR3 covers 14 residues. Per germline, CDR1 MGHDK and CDR2 SYGVNS. V gave up 6 bases and J gave up 3 bases, with 13 bases separating them. Looking up the rest from reference TRBV25-1 and TRBJ2-3 gives the full variable domain: EADIYQTPRYLVIGTGKKITLECSQTMGHDKMYWYQQDPGMELHLIHYSYGVNSTEKGDLSSESTVSRIRTEHFPLTLESARPSHTSQYLCASSPLGRTDTQYFGPGTRLTVL.

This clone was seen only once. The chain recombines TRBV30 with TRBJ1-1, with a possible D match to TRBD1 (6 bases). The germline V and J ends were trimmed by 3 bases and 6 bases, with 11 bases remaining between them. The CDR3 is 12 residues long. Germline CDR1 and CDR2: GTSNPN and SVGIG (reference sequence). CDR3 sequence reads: CAWSRGYPEAFF. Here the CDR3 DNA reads TGTGCCTGGAGCAGGGGTTACCCTGAAGCTTTCTTT.

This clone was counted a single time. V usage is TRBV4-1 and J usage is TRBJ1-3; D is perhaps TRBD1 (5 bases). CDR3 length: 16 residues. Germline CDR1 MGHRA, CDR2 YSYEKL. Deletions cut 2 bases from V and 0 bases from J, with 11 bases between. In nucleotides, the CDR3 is TGCGCCAGCAGCCAACCTACAGGCAACTCTGGAAACACCATATATTTT. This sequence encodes CASSQPTGNSGNTIYF.

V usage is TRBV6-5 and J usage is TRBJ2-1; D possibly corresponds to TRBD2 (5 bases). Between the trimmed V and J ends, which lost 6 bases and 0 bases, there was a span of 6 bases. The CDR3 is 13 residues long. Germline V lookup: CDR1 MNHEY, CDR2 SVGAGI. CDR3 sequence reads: CASREVSYNEQFF. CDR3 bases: TGTGCCAGCAGGGAGGTCTCCTACAATGAGCAGTTCTTC.

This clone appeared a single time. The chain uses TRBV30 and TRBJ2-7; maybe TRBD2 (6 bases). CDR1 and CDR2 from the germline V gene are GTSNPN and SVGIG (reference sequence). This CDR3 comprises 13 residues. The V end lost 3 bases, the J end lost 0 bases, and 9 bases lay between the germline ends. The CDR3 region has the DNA TGTGCCTGGAGCGACGGGAGCTCCTACGAGCAGTACTTC. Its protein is CAWSDGSSYEQYF.

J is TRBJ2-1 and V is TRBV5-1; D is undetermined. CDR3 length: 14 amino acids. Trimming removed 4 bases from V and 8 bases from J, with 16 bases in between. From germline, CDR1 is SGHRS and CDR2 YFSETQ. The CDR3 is CASSVQISNDEQFF. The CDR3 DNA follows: TGCGCCAGCAGCGTCCAGATCAGTAACGATGAGCAGTTCTTC.

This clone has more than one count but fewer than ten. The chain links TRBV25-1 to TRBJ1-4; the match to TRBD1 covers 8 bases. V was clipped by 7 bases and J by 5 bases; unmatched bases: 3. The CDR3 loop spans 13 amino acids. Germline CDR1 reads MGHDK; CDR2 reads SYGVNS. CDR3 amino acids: CASKQGGNEKLFF. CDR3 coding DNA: TGTGCCAGCAAACAGGGGGGAAATGAAAAACTGTTTTTT.

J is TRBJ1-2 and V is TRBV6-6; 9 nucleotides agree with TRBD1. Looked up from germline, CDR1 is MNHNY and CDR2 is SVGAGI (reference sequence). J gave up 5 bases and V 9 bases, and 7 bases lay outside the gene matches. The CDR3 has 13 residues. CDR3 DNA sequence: TGTGCCAGTGGGCCGGGACAGGGTTATGGCTACACCTTC. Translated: CASGPGQGYGYTF.

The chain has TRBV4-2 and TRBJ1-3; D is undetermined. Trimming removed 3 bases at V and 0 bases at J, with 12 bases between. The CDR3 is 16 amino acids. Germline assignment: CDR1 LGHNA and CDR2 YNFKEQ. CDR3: CASSQESGGSGNTIYF. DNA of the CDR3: TGTGCCAGCAGCCAGGAGTCCGGAGGCTCTGGAAACACCATATATTTT.

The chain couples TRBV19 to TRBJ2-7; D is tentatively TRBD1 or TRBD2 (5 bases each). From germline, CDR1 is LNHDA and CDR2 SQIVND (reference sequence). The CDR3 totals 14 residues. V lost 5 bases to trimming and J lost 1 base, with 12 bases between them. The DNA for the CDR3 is TGTGCCAGTAGTTATAGGGACGGATCCTACGAGCAGTACTTC. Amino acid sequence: CASSYRDGSYEQYF. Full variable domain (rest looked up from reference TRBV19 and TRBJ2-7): DGGITQSPKYLFRKEGQNVTLSCEQNLNHDAMYWYRQDPGQGLRLIYYSQIVNDFQKGDIAEGYSVSREKKESFPLTVTSAQKNPTAFYLCASSYRDGSYEQYFGPGTRLTVT.

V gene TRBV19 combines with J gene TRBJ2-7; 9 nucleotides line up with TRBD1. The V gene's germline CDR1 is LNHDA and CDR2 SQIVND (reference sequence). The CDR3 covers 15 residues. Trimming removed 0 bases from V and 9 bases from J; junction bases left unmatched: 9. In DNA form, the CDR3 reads TGTGCCAGTAGTATAGATCCAGGACAGGGGCGAAGGCAGTACTTC. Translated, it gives CASSIDPGQGRRQYF. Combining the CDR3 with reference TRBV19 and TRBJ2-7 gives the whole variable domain DGGITQSPKYLFRKEGQNVTLSCEQNLNHDAMYWYRQDPGQGLRLIYYSQIVNDFQKGDIAEGYSVSREKKESFPLTVTSAQKNPTAFYLCASSIDPGQGRRQYFGPGTRLTVT.

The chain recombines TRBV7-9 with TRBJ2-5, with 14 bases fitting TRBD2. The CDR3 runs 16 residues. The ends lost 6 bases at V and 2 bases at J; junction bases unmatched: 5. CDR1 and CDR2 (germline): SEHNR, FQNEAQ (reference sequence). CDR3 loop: CASSDRTSGGQETQYF. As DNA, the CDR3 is TGTGCCAGCAGTGATAGGACTAGCGGGGGGCAAGAGACCCAGTACTTC.

CDR3 residues: CASSSGQGNTGELFF. The CDR3 bases are TGCGCCAGCAGCTCGGGACAGGGGAACACCGGGGAGCTGTTTTTT. This rearrangement joins TRBV4-3 to TRBJ2-2; 9 positions agree with TRBD1. V dropped 5 bases and J dropped 1; count of bases not matched to a gene: 2. The germline V gene has CDR1 LGHNA and CDR2 YSLEER. The CDR3 is made up of 15 amino acids.